The 14 T cell receptor beta chains in this list originate from one sample, sequenced in a study of T cell responses to AZD1222 COVID-19 vaccine. Profiled with immunoSEQ multiplex PCR; TCRdb holds only in-frame clones, not every one. The table includes around 99,000 clones, 80% to 90% detected once. Here the sequenced sample was peripheral blood, taken on day 0 of AZD1222 vaccination. The source of these receptors is an adult in good health.

V usage is TRBV30 and J usage is TRBJ2-1, with D unresolved. The CDR3 loop spans 12 amino acids. The V gene's germline CDR1 is GTSNPN and CDR2 SVGIG (reference sequence). V was shortened by 1 base and J by 6 bases, with 7 bases between the two germline ends. As DNA, the CDR3 is TGTGCCTGGAGTGCGTCAACCAATGAGCAGTTCTTC. As protein: CAWSASTNEQFF.

This clone has just one count. The chain uses TRBV6-1 and TRBJ1-2; no definite D call. The CDR3 spans 14 residues. In germline, CDR1 is MNHNS, CDR2 SASEGT. The V and J ends lost 1 base and 9 bases respectively, with 15 bases between them. For the CDR3, the DNA is TGTGCCAGCAGTGAAGGGGGAGCTGGTACTCGCTACACCTTC. Protein: CASSEGGAGTRYTF.

The chain employs TRBV27 and TRBJ2-1; 12 bases are a match to TRBD2. This CDR3 spans 17 amino acids. The germline gives CDR1 MNHEY, CDR2 SMNVEV (reference sequence). Germline trimming cut 4 bases from V and 7 bases from J; bases unmatched to any gene: 11. DNA for the CDR3: TGTGCCAGCAGTTCAGTCCTAGCGGGAGGGTCCTTTAATGAGCAGTTCTTC. It translates to CASSSVLAGGSFNEQFF.

The V and J genes are TRBV10-2 and TRBJ1-5, with unresolved D. This CDR3 region has 14 residues. The germline V gene encodes CDR1 WSHSY and CDR2 SAAADI. V was clipped by 5 bases and J by 0 bases, with 8 bases between them. The chain's CDR3 is CASSPSNSNQPQHF. CDR3 coding DNA: TGCGCCAGCAGTCCCAGCAATAGCAATCAGCCCCAGCATTTT.

This clone has just a few counts. CDR3 residues: CASSPSGTGTGSQPQHF. The CDR3 DNA is TGTGCCAGCTCACCAAGCGGAACCGGGACAGGGTCCCAGCCCCAGCATTTT. The V and J genes are TRBV18 and TRBJ1-5; 9 bases line up with TRBD1. The germline gives CDR1 KGHSH, CDR2 LQKENI. The trim removed 2 bases at V and 7 bases at J, leaving 12 bases unmatched. The CDR3 is 17 residues long.

The gene calls are TRBV6-2 or TRBV6-3 and TRBJ1-1; D call uncertain. CDR3 size: 12 residues. Germline CDR1 and CDR2: MNHEY and SVGEGT. V lost 3 bases and J lost 7, with 9 bases in between. CDR3 protein: CASSYLRGEAFF. The CDR3 DNA sequence: TGTGCCAGCAGTTATTTGAGAGGTGAAGCTTTCTTT.

CDR3 protein: CATKGSTEAFF. The CDR3 bases are TGTGCCACGAAAGGTAGCACTGAAGCTTTCTTT. This chain joins TRBV6-5 and TRBJ1-1; no clear D. The V gene lost 10 bases and the J gene lost 4 bases, with 10 bases spanning the gap. The germline V gene has CDR1 MNHEY and CDR2 SVGAGI. The CDR3 totals 11 residues.

This clone has just one count. The chain couples TRBV28 to TRBJ1-2, with 9 bases aligning to TRBD1. Germline CDR1 is MDHEN and CDR2 is SYDVKM. V was pared by 7 bases and J by 4 bases, with 13 bases of the junction left unmatched. The CDR3 is 16 amino acids. CDR3 residues: CASTTLGTGFSYGYTF. The CDR3 DNA sequence: TGTGCCAGCACCACTCTGGGGACAGGGTTTTCCTATGGCTACACCTTC.

The chain recombines TRBV3-1 (or the pseudogene TRBV3-2) with TRBJ1-5; no clear D gene. The V and J ends lost 3 bases and 6 bases respectively, with 9 bases between them. Germline loops: CDR1 LGHDT, CDR2 YNNKEL (reference sequence). The CDR3 extends over 13 amino acids. This CDR3 reads CASSQEKGQPQHF. CDR3 DNA sequence: TGTGCCAGCAGCCAGGAAAAAGGTCAGCCCCAGCATTTT.

The rearrangement links TRBV30 to TRBJ2-3; 14 nucleotides match TRBD2. With V trimmed by 6 bases and J by 4 bases, 3 bases remained unmatched. There are 14 residues in the CDR3. Germline V gene data show CDR1 as GTSNPN and CDR2 as SVGIG (reference sequence). CDR3 region: CACGTSGSADTQYF. CDR3 DNA sequence: TGTGCCTGCGGGACTAGCGGGAGTGCAGATACGCAGTATTTT.

V is TRBV24-1 and J is TRBJ1-5, with D uncertain. V lost 5 bases and J lost 3, with 13 bases in between. Germline lookup yields CDR1 KGHDR and CDR2 SFDVKD. This CDR3 has 15 residues. The CDR3 spells CATSGPGTLNQPQHF. The CDR3 nucleotides read TGTGCCACCAGTGGCCCAGGCACCCTCAATCAGCCCCAGCATTTT.

J is TRBJ2-7 and V is TRBV28, with D unresolved. Germline loops: CDR1 MDHEN, CDR2 SYDVKM. The CDR3 covers 11 residues. V was trimmed by 6 bases and J by 3 bases, leaving 6 bases between them. The CDR3 sequence: CASRRFYEQYF. CDR3 coding DNA: TGTGCCAGCAGAAGATTCTACGAGCAGTACTTC.

The DNA of the CDR3 is TGTGCCAGCCGCCATTACGGGGCTGAAGCTTTCTTT. It codes for CASRHYGAEAFF. The chain employs TRBV11-2 and TRBJ1-1; D gene ambiguous. The CDR3 loop spans 12 amino acids. Trimming left V 8 bases short and J 6 bases short, with 13 bases between. Per the germline V gene, CDR1 is SGHAT and CDR2 is FQNNGV.

The chain carries TRBV12-3 or TRBV12-4 and TRBJ2-7, with D possibly matching TRBD2 (7 bases). This CDR3 is built from 12 residues. V was clipped by 5 bases and J by 6 bases, with 11 bases between them. As DNA, the CDR3 is TGTGCCAGCAGTCTAGGGGGGGGCGAGCAGTACTTC. Protein: CASSLGGGEQYF.